The rows below give T cell receptor beta chains drawn from one sample of a study of T cell repertoires in cytomegalovirus infection. TCRdb called the reads again in MiXCR, with one record for every CDR3 protein. Of around 210,000 distinct CDR3 sequences listed, approximately 6.7% are singletons. The sample comprised PBMCs. All receptors come from a human donor in good health (CMV status not recorded). Some clones in this sample may be carry-over from other donors' samples. The CDR3 runs from the conserved cysteine through the conserved F or W. The D gene is left open where the match is weak. The size of a clone is reported for some rows only, either as once, few or many, or as a class for expanded clones.

>many|TRBJ2-7|TRBV7-6|.
TGTGCCAGCAGTCTCGACAGGTCGAGCTCCTACGAGCAGTACTTC
CASSLDRSSSYEQYF
>.|TRBJ1-5|TRBV12-3/TRBV12-4|.
TGTGCCAGCAGTTTAGTAGCAGGTGCCCTCAATCAGCCCCAGCATTTT
CASSLVAGALNQPQHF
>few|TRBJ1-1|TRBV5-1|TRBD1
TGCGCCAGCAGCTTGGCCCCGGGACAGGGGACTGAAGCTTTCTTT
CASSLAPGQGTEAFF
>.|TRBJ2-5|TRBV29-1|TRBD2
TGCAGCGTCTTCGGACTAGCGGGCGCGCAAGAGACCCAGTACTTC
CSVFGLAGAQETQYF
>.|TRBJ2-3|TRBV12-3/TRBV12-4|.
TGTGCCAGTCAAAGCGCAGGGACCACAGATACGCAGTATTTT
CASQSAGTTDTQYF
>many|TRBJ1-5|TRBV12-3/TRBV12-4|.
TGTGCCAGCAGTCCGCCAGGACCGAATAGCAATCAGCCCCAGCATTTT
CASSPPGPNSNQPQHF
>many|TRBJ2-1|TRBV11-2|TRBD2
TGTGCCAGCAGCGAGCGGGGGGGATACAATGAGCAGTTCTTC
CASSERGGYNEQFF
>.|TRBJ1-1|TRBV5-1|.
TGCGCCAGCAGCTTGGAGCCCGGGGCTGAAGCTTTCTTT
CASSLEPGAEAFF
>many|TRBJ2-4|TRBV7-9|.
TGTGCCAGCAGCTTGGTTCGGCCAGAAAACATTCAGTACTTC
CASSLVRPENIQYF
>.|TRBJ1-1|TRBV4-2|.
TGTGCCAGCAGCCAAGGTGGTCCGAACACTGAAGCTTTCTTT
CASSQGGPNTEAFF
>many|TRBJ1-2|TRBV27|.
TGTGCCAGCAGTCCGAGGAAGGCTAACTATGGCTACACCTTC
CASSPRKANYGYTF
>many|TRBJ2-4|TRBV29-1|TRBD1
TGCAGCGCCCGATCCGGGACAGGAGGTCTAGCCAAAAACATTCAGTACTTC
CSARSGTGGLAKNIQYF
>many|TRBJ2-1|TRBV7-2|TRBD2
TGTGCCAGCAGCCCCCACGGAAGCGGGGGGGTGATGAATGAGCAGTTCTTC
CASSPHGSGGVMNEQFF
>few|TRBJ2-3|TRBV29-1|TRBD1
TGCAGCGGCGGAACAGGGGGCACCCCGGGTACGCAGTATTTT
CSGGTGGTPGTQYF
>many|TRBJ2-1|TRBV28|.
TGTGCCAGCAGTTTTAGACTTGCCAATGAGCAGTTCTTC
CASSFRLANEQFF
>few|TRBJ2-6|TRBV6-5|.
TGTGCCAGCCGACAAACCCCCGGGGCCAACGTCCTGACTTTC
CASRQTPGANVLTF
>many|TRBJ2-1|TRBV7-2|TRBD2
TGTGCCAGCAGCACGGTGGCGGGGGTATACAATGAGCAGTTCTTC
CASSTVAGVYNEQFF
>many|TRBJ2-7|TRBV4-3|TRBD1
TGCGCCAGCAGCCAAGACCGGGACAGAATGTCCTACGAGCAGTACTTC
CASSQDRDRMSYEQYF
>many|TRBJ1-2|TRBV7-8|.
TGTGCCAGCAGCTTAGCAACCGGGAACTATGGCTACACCTTC
CASSLATGNYGYTF
>many|TRBJ1-1|TRBV7-2|.
TGTGCCAGCAGCCAAGATTTACGGGCCTCGGGAGGCACTGAAGCTTTCTTT
CASSQDLRASGGTEAFF
>few|TRBJ2-2|TRBV28|.
TGTGCCAGCAGTTTATTGGGACATCCTACCGGGGAGCTGTTTTTT
CASSLLGHPTGELFF
>many|TRBJ2-2|TRBV20-1|.
TGCAGTGCTAGAGCGCCAGGCGGGCTGAAAGGTCCCGGGGAGCTGTTTTTT
CSARAPGGLKGPGELFF
>.|TRBJ2-1|TRBV6-2/TRBV6-3|.
TGTGCCAGCAACCCCGAGGAGGGATTTGGGTCCTACAATGAGCAGTTCTTC
CASNPEEGFGSYNEQFF
>many|TRBJ2-7|TRBV28|TRBD1
TGTGCCAGCAGCCACGTCACAGGGGGCAACTACGAGCAGTACTTC
CASSHVTGGNYEQYF
>many|TRBJ1-6|TRBV20-1|.
TGCAGTGCCAGCCGGGACGCTAGGGCCTATAATTCACCCCTCCACTTT
CSASRDARAYNSPLHF
>few|TRBJ1-6|TRBV20-1|.
TGCAGTGCTAGCGCAAACTATAATTCACCCCTCCACTTT
CSASANYNSPLHF
>.|TRBJ1-1|TRBV28|.
TGTGCCAGCGAAAACCCTAAAGGGAGGCGTTGGTTAGGCACTGAAGCTTTCTTT
CASENPKGRRWLGTEAFF
>many|TRBJ2-7|TRBV5-5|.
TGTGCCAGCAGCTCACTGACAGGAAGCTACGAGCAGTACTTC
CASSSLTGSYEQYF
>many|TRBJ2-6|TRBV12-3/TRBV12-4|TRBD1
TGTGCCAGCAGCCTCGCCGGGACAGGCTTCTCTGGGGCCAACGTCCTGACTTTC
CASSLAGTGFSGANVLTF
>many|TRBJ2-5|TRBV7-2|.
TGTGCCAGCAGCCTTGGGCGCGTGGAGACCCAGTACTTC
CASSLGRVETQYF
>.|TRBJ1-3|TRBV19|.
TGTGCCAGTACTCGCGGAGGCTTTATCTCTGGAAACACCATATATTTT
CASTRGGFISGNTIYF
>.|TRBJ2-1|TRBV20-1|.
TGCAGTGGTAGGGCCGGGCTCCAGATGTTCAATGAGCAGTTCTTC
CSGRAGLQMFNEQFF
>many|TRBJ2-1|TRBV6-1|TRBD2
TGTGCCAGCACCGGGACTAGTCCGAGCTCCTACAATGAGCAGTTCTTC
CASTGTSPSSYNEQFF
>many|TRBJ1-5|TRBV6-2/TRBV6-3|TRBD1
TGTGCCAGCAGTGAACGACAGGGGGGCAATCAGCCCCAGCATTTT
CASSERQGGNQPQHF
>.|TRBJ2-1|TRBV19|.
TGTGCCAGTAGTATGCCGAGAAGGACAGAGCAGTTCTTC
CASSMPRRTEQFF
>.|TRBJ1-2|TRBV5-8|.
TGTGCCAGCAGCGTAACAGGGTTCGGTGGCTACACCTTC
CASSVTGFGGYTF
>many|TRBJ2-7|TRBV29-1|.
TGCAGCGTTGTGGCGGCAATCCGGGCCCAGGGGTCCTACGAGCAGTACTTC
CSVVAAIRAQGSYEQYF
>.|TRBJ2-7|TRBV20-1|TRBD1
TGCAGTGCTTCGGACAGGAACGAGCAGTACTTC
CSASDRNEQYF
>many|TRBJ2-6|TRBV4-2|.
TGTGCCAGCAGCCAAGAACCCCCTTCTGGGGCCAACGTCCTGACTTTC
CASSQEPPSGANVLTF
>many|TRBJ1-1|TRBV7-2|TRBD1
TGTGCCAGCAGCTTTCGGGCAGGGGGCTGGAACACTGAAGCTTTCTTT
CASSFRAGGWNTEAFF
>.|TRBJ1-1|TRBV5-1|.
TGCGCCAGCAGCTTGGTAAAGACTGAAGCTTTCTTT
CASSLVKTEAFF
>many|TRBJ1-3|TRBV20-1|.
TGCAGTGCTAGAGGCAGGATTGCAGGAAACACCATATATTTT
CSARGRIAGNTIYF
>many|TRBJ1-1|TRBV4-2|.
TGTGCCAGCAGCCAAGAAAGGGCAAACGTGGAGGGTGAAGCTTTCTTT
CASSQERANVEGEAFF
>many|TRBJ1-1|TRBV28|TRBD1
TGTGCCAGCAGTTTGTCGGGACAGGGCTTCATGAACACTGAAGCTTTCTTT
CASSLSGQGFMNTEAFF
>few|TRBJ1-4|TRBV7-4|.
TGTGCCAGCACCTCTGGAACCTCTAATGAAAAACTGTTTTTT
CASTSGTSNEKLFF
>many|TRBJ2-1|TRBV7-2|TRBD2
TGTGCCAGCAGCTTAGTAGCGGGGGGATACAATGAGCAGTTCTTC
CASSLVAGGYNEQFF
>.|TRBJ1-2|TRBV2|.
TGTGCCAGCAGTGCCGCCGTCTATGGCTACACCTTC
CASSAAVYGYTF
>.|TRBJ1-2|TRBV18|.
TGTGCCAGCTCTGCGACGGCCGATGGCTACACCTTC
CASSATADGYTF
>many|TRBJ1-5|TRBV7-2|.
TGTGCCAGCAGCCGACAGGACGGTAGCAATCAGCCCCAGCATTTT
CASSRQDGSNQPQHF
>many|TRBJ2-7|TRBV6-2/TRBV6-3|TRBD2
TGTGCCAGCAGTGCCCGACTGAGCGGGGGGTCCTACGAGCAGTACTTC
CASSARLSGGSYEQYF
>many|TRBJ2-7|TRBV20-1|.
TGCAGTGCCTTGGGCAGGGACCGATACGGGCAGTACTTC
CSALGRDRYGQYF
>many|TRBJ2-6|TRBV7-2|.
TGTGCCAGCAGCTTAGTTGGAGTGGCTGGGGCCAACGTCCTGACTTTC
CASSLVGVAGANVLTF
>few|TRBJ1-2|TRBV10-3|.
TGTGCCATCAGTGAGTGGGGACGAGAGGATGGCTACACCTTC
CAISEWGREDGYTF
>many|TRBJ1-2|TRBV20-1|.
TGCAGTGCTAGGGGGGGGATTACATCCACTTTAGGCTACACCTTC
CSARGGITSTLGYTF